The clone carrying this TCR beta chain showed up just a few times. TCRdb itself ran the 5' RACE reads through MiXCR, one entry per CDR3 protein. Of approximately 150,000 distinct CDR3 sequences listed, around 32% are singletons. These data originate in a study of CD8 T cells in ankylosing spondylitis. The CDR3 spans 16 residues. The trim removed 2 bases at V and 8 bases at J, leaving 9 bases unmatched. Germline CDR1 and CDR2: MGHRA and YSYEKL. The receptor's source is a male donor with ankylosing spondylitis. The genes are TRBV4-1 and TRBJ2-4; 10 bases fit TRBD1. The source material was synovial fluid, either unsorted or a sorted T cell fraction (not recorded which). The CDR3 is CASSQTPGQGWDIQYF. CDR3 nucleotides: TGCGCCAGCAGCCAAACACCGGGACAGGGGTGGGACATTCAGTACTTC.